These 6 T cell receptor beta chains share one sample of origin, sequenced in a study of shared clonotypes between healthy human individuals. Using immunoSEQ multiplex PCR, the repertoire was profiled, and TCRdb retains in-frame clones only, with some absent. The sample records under 1,100,000 clones, 75% to 80% being singletons. Sequenced input: memory CD4+ T cells from PBMCs. Noted subset: CD45RA-negative fraction. Every receptor here comes from a man between 18 and 29 years old in good health. Some clones in this sample may be carry-over from other donors' samples.

This clone appeared a few times. The chain has TRBV7-8 and TRBJ2-7, with D unclear. The germline CDR1 and CDR2 sequences are SGHVS and FQNEAQ. The V and J ends lost 0 bases and 3 bases respectively, with 9 bases between them. The CDR3 is made up of 14 amino acids. CDR3 nucleotide sequence: TGTGCCAGCAGCTTAGCGTCGGCCGACTACGAGCAGTACTTC. It is translated as CASSLASADYEQYF.

This clone was counted once. Lacking the conserved final phenylalanine or tryptophan, this CDR3 likely reflects a read error. It is unclear where the CDR3 begins or ends on the DNA, so no DNA is shown, and the CDR3 is as TCRdb lists it. The V call is TRBV29-1, the J call TRBJ1-1; the table's D gene call, TRBD1, was not cross checked with the DNA. Germline loops: CDR1 SQVTM, CDR2 ANQGSEA. The CDR3 extends over 19 residues, inclusive of both ends. CDR3 region: CSVLSLDREIPAGIRLQFT.

This clone appeared once. It may be a read error: a sequence one base away is much more abundant. V gene TRBV21-1 combines with J gene TRBJ2-5. TRBV21-1 is described as a pseudogene. The CDR3 covers 10 residues. CDR3 DNA sequence: TGTGCCAGCAGCAAAGAGACCCAGTACTTC. Protein: CASSKETQYF.

The gene calls are TRBV15 and TRBJ2-5, with D maybe TRBD2 (5 bases). Trimming pared 0 bases from V and 7 bases from J, leaving 15 bases between. Germline V gives CDR1 LNHNV, CDR2 YYDKDF (reference sequence). The CDR3 length is 15 residues. DNA of the CDR3: TGTGCCACCAGCAGAGATTTAAGTGGGAGCGGGACCCAGTACTTC. Its translation is CATSRDLSGSGTQYF.

A word on this clone: The sample has other DNA sequences that encode this CDR3 too. The chain couples TRBV5-1 to TRBJ1-5; TRBD1 is a possible D gene (6 bases). V lost 0 bases to trimming and J lost 5 bases, with 12 bases between them. There are 15 residues in the CDR3. Germline CDR1 SGHRS, CDR2 YFSETQ. This CDR3 is CASSLDSGVDQPQHF. As DNA, the CDR3 is TGCGCCAGCAGCTTGGATTCAGGGGTGGATCAGCCCCAGCATTTT.

The genes are TRBV28 and TRBJ2-5; possible D gene TRBD1, 7 bases. V was clipped by 4 bases and J by 7 bases, with 10 bases between them. Germline V gene data show CDR1 as MDHEN and CDR2 as SYDVKM. There are 12 residues in the CDR3. In nucleotides, the CDR3 is TGTGCCAGCAGTTCCCAGGGGGGGACCCAGTACTTC. Its translation is CASSSQGGTQYF. Using reference TRBV28 and TRBJ2-5 for the parts outside the CDR3, the full variable domain is DVKVTQSSRYLVKRTGEKVFLECVQDMDHENMFWYRQDPGLGLRLIYFSYDVKMKEKGDIPEGYSVSREKKERFSLILESASTNQTSMYLCASSSQGGTQYFGPGTRLLVL.